Presented here are 3 T cell receptor beta chains from one specimen sequenced in a study of blood T cells in healthy people across ages. Combining a sample-barcoded 5' primer with a J-beta primer mix, a second PCR ran for 7 to 11 cycles. TCRdb used MiXCR to reprocess the 5' RACE reads, holding one entry per CDR3 protein. Of 800,000 or so distinct CDR3 sequences listed, 25% were seen once; the top ten hold approximately 3.7%. The same specimen was also included in a second study, on T cells of mothers and their children.

Material: blood. These receptors were collected from a boy aged 5-17 years in good health.

This clonotype was counted a few times. The gene calls are TRBV19 and TRBJ2-3; 12 nucleotides line up with TRBD2. V trimming: 5 bases; J trimming: 4 bases; junction bases outside the gene matches: 13. The CDR3 consists of 18 residues. Germline lookup yields CDR1 LNHDA and CDR2 SQIVND (reference sequence). The CDR3 protein is CASSAPRLAGGRSDTQYF. The CDR3 DNA reads as TGTGCCAGTAGTGCCCCCCGGCTAGCGGGGGGGCGGTCAGATACGCAGTATTTT.

In this sample, this clonotype turned up a few times. J is TRBJ1-1 and V is TRBV4-1, with D perhaps matching TRBD1 (5 bases). The V end was cut by 4 bases, the J end by 4 bases, with 13 bases between. Germline assignment: CDR1 MGHRA and CDR2 YSYEKL. This CDR3 contains 14 residues. This CDR3 reads CASSPRQSGTEAFF. CDR3 nucleotides: TGCGCCAGCAGCCCCCGACAGTCTGGCACTGAAGCTTTCTTT.

V usage is TRBV7-8 and J usage is TRBJ2-7, with TRBD1 identical over 7 bases. Germline CDR1 is SGHVS and CDR2 is FQNEAQ. The junction had 6 bases not matched to a gene; V was cut back by 1 base and J by 3 bases. The CDR3 is 15 amino acids. The CDR3 region is CASSLGASGGYEQYF. CDR3 sequence (DNA): TGTGCCAGCAGCTTAGGGGCCTCAGGGGGCTACGAGCAGTACTTC.